This TCR beta chain was retrieved from a study of CD8 T cell repertoires and HIV-1 epitope variants. Study background: Control wells had CMV/EBV/flu peptides, negative Ebola AY9, or no peptide. An uncultured baseline aliquot held 1M T cells.

The germline V gene has CDR1 MNHEY and CDR2 SMNVEV (reference sequence). There are 14 residues in the CDR3. V was clipped by 5 bases and J by 4 bases, with 14 bases between them. Concerning this clone itself: Its antigen is currently unknown.

TCR beta CDR3 was sequenced at survey depth on immunoSEQ. Here immunoSEQ multiplex PCR was the method, and the copy in TCRdb shows in-frame clones only, minus some. The sample contains roughly 5,600 clones, roughly 64% of which appear only once. The sequencing input was cultured CD8+ T cells derived from PBMCs. The gene calls are TRBV27 and TRBJ1-2, with D maybe TRBD1 (5 bases). The TCR was taken from a male donor with HIV. CDR3 region: CASSRGPDSYGYTF. CDR3 nucleotide sequence: TGTGCCAGCAGTAGGGGCCCCGACAGCTATGGCTACACCTTC.